Below are 19 T cell receptor beta chains sequenced from a single sample in a study of spatial heterogeneity in lung cancer. Time point defined: blood at routine non-recurrence follow-up after resection. TCRdb reanalysed the 5' RACE reads using MiXCR and keeps one entry per CDR3 protein. The table includes 2,600 or so distinct CDR3 sequences, roughly 55% detected once. The sample consisted of PBMCs, taken at follow-up. These receptors all come from a female donor with early-stage non-small cell lung cancer.

In regard to this clonotype: The library was designed around alpha chains, so this beta chain is a stray read whose abundance carries little weight. CDR3 bases: TGTGCCAGCAGTATTGACAGGGGCGTAGAAAAACTGTTTTTT. It yields the protein CASSIDRGVEKLFF. The chain joins TRBV7-6 to TRBJ1-4; 8 bases fit TRBD1. The ends lost 6 bases at V and 8 bases at J; junction bases unmatched: 8. The CDR3 is 14 amino acids. The germline V gene encodes CDR1 SGHVS and CDR2 FNYEAQ.

This clonotype came up a few times. This beta chain is an off-target read within a library intended for alpha chains, so its frequency means little. The chain has TRBV27 and TRBJ2-7, with 7 nucleotides matching TRBD1. Trimming cost V 5 bases and J 6 bases; bases outside gene matches: 4. The germline V gene has CDR1 MNHEY and CDR2 SMNVEV (reference sequence). CDR3 length equals 12 residues. CDR3 nucleotides: TGTGCCAGCAGTGCACAGGGGCCCGAGCAGTACTTC. Translation: CASSAQGPEQYF.

This clonotype was found once. A library made for alpha chains picked up this beta chain off target, so its size means little. The chain couples TRBV3-1 to TRBJ2-7; D is undetermined. Germline CDR1 and CDR2: LGHDT and YNNKEL (reference sequence). CDR3 length: 14 amino acids. Trimming took 1 base from V and 3 from J, leaving 10 bases between them. DNA for the CDR3: TGTGCCAGCAGCCAAGGAAGGTTCGGCTACGAGCAGTACGTC. This encodes CASSQGRFGYEQYV.

With respect to this clonotype: This beta chain lies outside the target of a library built for alpha chains; its clone size means little. The chain is built from TRBV5-1 and TRBJ2-2, with D hard to call. Germline V gives CDR1 SGHRS, CDR2 YFSETQ. V lost 8 bases and J lost 5, with 10 bases in between. This CDR3 spans 12 amino acids. The CDR3 coding sequence is TGCGCCAGTCCGGATGAGACCGGGGAGCTGTTTTTT. Translation: CASPDETGELFF.

This clonotype was detected only a few times. This beta chain was picked up by a library intended for alpha chains and is off target, so its count carries little meaning. The chain recombines TRBV9 with TRBJ2-3; 7 positions match TRBD2. This CDR3 is 15 amino acids long. Germline V lookup: CDR1 SGDLS, CDR2 YYNGEE. V lost 4 bases and J lost 4; bases outside the gene matches: 9. CDR3 amino acids: CASSSQRGGADTQYF. For the CDR3, the DNA is TGTGCCAGCAGCTCCCAGCGGGGTGGGGCAGATACGCAGTATTTT.

A word on this clonotype: The size of this beta chain means little, since it is a stray read in a library made for alpha chains. This sequence joins TRBV20-1 and TRBJ2-1, with 11 bases fitting TRBD2. This CDR3 has 16 amino acids. The germline V gene has CDR1 DFQATT and CDR2 SNEGSKA (reference sequence). V lost 1 base, J lost 4 bases, and 6 bases stayed unmatched. The CDR3 loop is CSARVALAGGYNEQFF. The CDR3 bases are TGCAGTGCTAGAGTTGCCCTAGCGGGGGGATACAATGAGCAGTTCTTC.

As to this clonotype: The library was built for alpha chains, so this beta chain is an off-target read and its size means little. The rearrangement links TRBV29-1 to TRBJ2-5; the D gene is possibly TRBD1 (6 bases). This CDR3 has 13 amino acids. The ends were cut back, 7 bases at V and 3 bases at J, with 15 bases in the middle. The germline CDR1 and CDR2 sequences are SQVTM and ANQGSEA. CDR3 sequence: CSALDSFKETQYF. The CDR3 nucleotides are TGCAGCGCCTTGGACAGTTTCAAAGAGACCCAGTACTTC.

This clonotype was observed a single time. Little can be read into the size of this beta chain, an off-target read in a library designed for alpha chains. Here the CDR3 reads CASSLTGGSYEQYF. CDR3 DNA: TGTGCCAGCAGCCTGACAGGGGGCTCGTACGAGCAGTACTTC. The V call is TRBV12-3 or TRBV12-4, the J call TRBJ2-7, with 10 bases fitting TRBD1. With V trimmed by 6 bases and J by 4 bases, 6 bases remained unmatched. This CDR3 has 14 amino acids.

Details on this clonotype: The library was designed around alpha chains, so this beta chain is a stray read whose abundance carries little weight. The chain is built from TRBV7-9 and TRBJ1-1; D call uncertain. The V gene's germline CDR1 is SEHNR and CDR2 FQNEAQ (reference sequence). V shed 3 bases and J shed 3 bases, with 5 bases lying between them. The length of the CDR3 is 12 residues. Written as DNA, the CDR3 is TGTGCCAGCAGCTTTGGGGACACTGAAGCTTTCTTT. It codes for CASSFGDTEAFF. The full variable domain, its missing parts supplied by reference TRBV7-9 and TRBJ1-1, is DTGVSQNPRHKITKRGQNVTFRCDPISEHNRLYWYRQTLGQGPEFLTYFQNEAQLEKSRLLSDRFSAERPKGSFSTLEIQRTEQGDSAMYLCASSFGDTEAFFGQGTRLTVV.

With respect to this clonotype: One junction end disagrees with the germline gene, perhaps due to a read error. Since it is a stray read in a library aimed at alpha chains, this beta chain has a size that is not meaningful. V and J are TRBV5-1 and TRBJ2-2; D assignment may be TRBD1 or TRBD2 (5 bases each). Per germline, CDR1 SGHRS and CDR2 YFSETQ. The CDR3 consists of 13 residues. The CDR3 region is CASSFEGTGELFF. The DNA for the CDR3 is TGCGCCAGCAGCTTTGAGGGGACCGGGGAGCTGTTCTTT. The full variable domain, in which reference TRBV5-1 and TRBJ2-2 provide the parts outside the CDR3, is KAGVTQTPRYLIKTRGQQVTLSCSPISGHRSVSWYQQTPGQGLQFLFEYFSETQRNKGNFPGRFSGRQFSNSRSEMNVSTLELGDSALYLCASSFEGTGELFFGEGSRLTVL.

Worth noting for this clonotype: With the library built for alpha chains, this beta chain is off target and its frequency is not meaningful. The CDR3 DNA is TGTGCCAGCAGCAAGGGCCCGGGGGAGACCCAGTACTTC. This sequence encodes CASSKGPGETQYF. The gene calls are TRBV3-1 and TRBJ2-5; the D gene is possibly TRBD2 (5 bases). V was shortened by 5 bases and J by 5 bases, with 12 bases between the two germline ends. Per the germline V gene, CDR1 is LGHDT and CDR2 is YNNKEL (reference sequence). The CDR3 consists of 13 residues.

In regard to this clonotype: Because this beta chain is a stray read in a library intended to capture alpha chains, its abundance should not be given much weight. This chain links TRBV20-1 with TRBJ1-6; 10 nucleotides line up with TRBD1. Germline CDR1 reads DFQATT; CDR2 reads SNEGSKA (reference sequence). The CDR3 is 14 amino acids. J lost 6 bases, V lost 5 bases, and 4 bases had no gene match. The CDR3 bases are TGCAGTGCTGCGGGACAGGGGATTAATTCACCCCTCCACTTT. Its protein product is CSAAGQGINSPLHF.

Points on this clonotype: This beta chain came through as a stray read in a library set up for alpha chains, and its size says little. This chain joins TRBV30 and TRBJ2-5; 12 bases are a match to TRBD2. The junction had 11 bases not matched to a gene; V was cut back by 4 bases and J by 5 bases. Germline V gene lookup returns CDR1 GTSNPN and CDR2 SVGIG (reference sequence). The length of the CDR3 is 16 residues. In DNA form, the CDR3 reads TGTGCCTGGACTAGCGGGAGGGCCAATCTTTTTGAGACCCAGTACTTC. Protein: CAWTSGRANLFETQYF.

Comments on this clonotype: This beta chain is an off-target read within a library intended for alpha chains, so its frequency means little. The V call is TRBV3-1, the J call TRBJ2-3; 8 positions agree with TRBD2. This CDR3 comprises 13 residues. The trim removed 1 base at V and 14 bases at J, leaving 8 bases unmatched. Germline V gene lookup returns CDR1 LGHDT and CDR2 YNNKEL (reference sequence). The CDR3 DNA reads as TGTGCCAGCAGCCAAGCTGCGACTAGCGAGCTGTATTTT. Protein sequence: CASSQAATSELYF.

As to this clonotype: This beta chain is a stray read from a library made for alpha chains; its abundance is not meaningful. This chain connects TRBV19 to TRBJ2-7, with a weak D call TRBD1 (5 bases). The germline V gene encodes CDR1 LNHDA and CDR2 SQIVND (reference sequence). V was pared by 5 bases and J by 0 bases, with 11 bases between. The CDR3 sequence is 14 residues long. The CDR3 bases are TGTGCCAGTAGTCCTAGGACATCCTCCTACGAGCAGTACTTC. Translation gives CASSPRTSSYEQYF. The full variable domain, completed using reference TRBV19 and TRBJ2-7, is DGGITQSPKYLFRKEGQNVTLSCEQNLNHDAMYWYRQDPGQGLRLIYYSQIVNDFQKGDIAEGYSVSREKKESFPLTVTSAQKNPTAFYLCASSPRTSSYEQYFGPGTRLTVT.

Remarks on this clonotype: This beta chain is an unintended read in a library built for alpha chains; its size means little. The chain links TRBV7-3 to TRBJ2-2; D is ambiguous. The V end lost 5 bases, the J end lost 2 bases, and 9 bases lay between the germline ends. This CDR3 is 14 amino acids long. CDR1 SGHTA and CDR2 FQGTGA come from the germline V gene. CDR3 sequence (DNA): TGTGCCAGCAGCAAAGACACAAACACCGGGGAGCTGTTTTTT. Amino acid sequence: CASSKDTNTGELFF.

This clonotype has more than one count but fewer than ten. With the library built for alpha chains, this beta chain is off target and its frequency is not meaningful. The chain recombines TRBV12-5 with TRBJ2-3; TRBD1 aligns across 8 bases. V lost 7 bases, J lost 0 bases, and 6 bases stayed unmatched. CDR1 is LGHNT and CDR2 is FRNRAP in the germline V gene. CDR3 length equals 15 residues. The CDR3 region is CASAPGDRSTDTQYF. The CDR3 DNA sequence: TGTGCTAGTGCCCCAGGGGACAGGAGCACAGATACGCAGTATTTT.

This clonotype counts as large. One end of the junction is discordant with germline, which a read error may explain. This beta chain is a stray sequence in a library constructed for alpha chains; its clone size is not meaningful. The gene calls are TRBV29-1 and TRBJ1-1, with TRBD1 matching over 10 bases. This CDR3 has 11 amino acids. CDR1 is SQVTM, CDR2 ANQGSEA, per germline. CDR3 DNA: TGCAGCGCCGGTGGGGGACAGGGGTCGGTCTTT. Amino acid sequence: CSAGGGQGSVF.

With respect to this clonotype: A library prepared for alpha chains yielded this beta chain as an off-target read; its size is of little meaning. The chain has TRBV7-3 and TRBJ2-1; TRBD2 aligns across 7 bases. The CDR3 has 14 residues. Germline CDR1 reads SGHTA; CDR2 reads FQGTGA. Losses at the gene ends were 2 bases for V and 7 bases for J; bases not matched to a gene: 5. CDR3 loop: CASSLGGSVNEQFF. The CDR3 bases are TGTGCCAGCAGCTTAGGCGGGAGTGTAAATGAGCAGTTCTTC.